This section outlines one TCR beta chain sequence together with its context. The CDR3 runs to 15 residues. Trimming cost V 4 bases and J 6 bases; bases outside gene matches: 7. The germline gives CDR1 LNHDA, CDR2 SQIVND (reference sequence). The data were obtained in a study of cytomegalovirus exposure and HLA in healthy donors. The study ran its PCR with 60 Vbeta and 13 Jbeta primers. Libraries were prepared by immunoSEQ multiplex PCR; TCRdb keeps only in-frame clonotypes and omits some of them. The repertoire includes about 120,000 clones, around four fifths of them detected once, and just over 1% sits in the top ten.

The source material was PBMCs. The J gene is TRBJ2-2, the V gene TRBV19, with TRBD2 matching 8 bases. The TCR sequence derives from a human donor in good health. In DNA form, the CDR3 reads TGTGCCAGTAGTACTATGGCGGGGGGATCCGGGGAGCTGTTTTTT. This gives the protein CASSTMAGGSGELFF.